A selection of T cell receptor beta chains follows, all from one sample in a study of blood T cells in healthy people across ages. TCRdb itself ran the 5' RACE reads through MiXCR, one entry per CDR3 protein. The repertoire has 1.2 million to 1.5 million distinct CDR3 sequences, approximately 59% of them found once; the top ten carry roughly 7%. Source material: blood. These receptors came from a man between 18 and 29 years old in good health. The CDR3 runs from the conserved cysteine through the conserved F or W. A D gene is named only where the DNA matches it firmly. For some rows the clone size is stated as once, few or many, or as a class when expanded; others skip it.

d_gene,v_gene,abundance,j_gene,CDR3nt,CDR3aa
TRBD2,TRBV2,.,TRBJ2-5,TGTGCCAGCAGTGAACTAGCGGGAGTTCGGGAGACCCAGTACTTC,CASSELAGVRETQYF
TRBD1,TRBV7-9,.,TRBJ2-7,TGTGCCAGCAGCTTATTCGGACAGGGAGAGGCCTACGAGCAGTACTTC,CASSLFGQGEAYEQYF
.,TRBV12-5,.,TRBJ2-1,TGTGCTAGTGGTTTGGCCCCCCAGTTCCATGAGCAGTTCTTC,CASGLAPQFHEQFF
TRBD1,TRBV9,.,TRBJ1-5,TGTGCCAGCAGCGTCGGACAGGCGAGCAATCAGCCCCAGCATTTT,CASSVGQASNQPQHF
.,TRBV20-1,.,TRBJ2-2,TGCAGTGCTAGAGGGGCCGGGGAGCTGTTTTTT,CSARGAGELFF
TRBD2,TRBV5-1,.,TRBJ2-2,TGCGCCAGCTCGGGATCTAGCGGGACGGTCGGGGAGCTGTTTTTT,CASSGSSGTVGELFF
.,TRBV10-3,.,TRBJ1-1,TGTGCCTGTAGGGGACGGAACACTGAAGCTTTCTTT,CACRGRNTEAFF
.,TRBV28,.,TRBJ2-1,TGTGCCAGCAGCTTCACTAGTTATGAGCAGTTCTTC,CASSFTSYEQFF
TRBD2,TRBV12-3/TRBV12-4,few,TRBJ2-3,TGTGCCAGCAGTACCCGAACTAGCGTGGGGGGGGAAGATACGCAGTATTTT,CASSTRTSVGGEDTQYF
.,TRBV12-3/TRBV12-4,once,TRBJ2-1,TGTGCCAGCAGCCCGGAGGGCCCGGGGTACAATGAGCAGTTCTTC,CASSPEGPGYNEQFF
.,TRBV18,.,TRBJ2-5,TGTGCCAGCTCACCGATCGGAAGAGCAGTCCAAGAGACCCAGTACTTC,CASSPIGRAVQETQYF
TRBD1,TRBV7-2,.,TRBJ1-2,TGTGCCAGCAGCCCTTGGACAGGGGTGAAAGGCTACACCTTC,CASSPWTGVKGYTF
.,TRBV7-9,.,TRBJ1-2,TGTGCCAGCAGCTTAGTTGGGCACGAGGGCTACACCTTC,CASSLVGHEGYTF
TRBD2,TRBV12-3/TRBV12-4,.,TRBJ2-3,TGTGCCAGCAGTTTGATATGGACTAGCGGGATAGGGGATACGCAGTATTTT,CASSLIWTSGIGDTQYF
.,TRBV7-2,few,TRBJ2-1,TGTGCCAGCAGCCCCGGGACGGAGCAGTTCTTC,CASSPGTEQFF
.,TRBV4-3,.,TRBJ2-5,TGCGCCAGCAGCCAAGTCGTAGGTGGGACCCAGTACTTC,CASSQVVGGTQYF
.,TRBV7-8,few,TRBJ2-1,TGTGCCAGCACCTTCATCGATTCTGGACCCCCTGAGCAGTTCTTC,CASTFIDSGPPEQFF
TRBD1,TRBV5-6,.,TRBJ1-1,TGTGCCAGCAGCCGTCCGGACAGGCGCACTGAAGCTTTCTTT,CASSRPDRRTEAFF
TRBD1,TRBV20-1,.,TRBJ2-4,TGCAGTGCTTCTGACAGGGTAACAACCCTAGCCAAAAACATTCAGTACTTC,CSASDRVTTLAKNIQYF
.,TRBV15,few,TRBJ1-4,TGTGCCACCAGCAGAGCCCGGGACGGTGGGGAAAAACTGTTTTTT,CATSRARDGGEKLFF
.,TRBV7-9,.,TRBJ1-2,TGTGCCAGCAGCTTTGGAATTTCTAACTATGGCTACACCTTC,CASSFGISNYGYTF
.,TRBV7-9,.,TRBJ2-5,TGTGCCAGCAGGGAGAGCAGCGCACAAGAGACCCAGTACTTC,CASRESSAQETQYF
.,TRBV11-2,.,TRBJ2-3,TGTGCCAGCAGACACCTAGAGGATACGCAGTATTTT,CASRHLEDTQYF
.,TRBV29-1,few,TRBJ2-7,TGCAGCGTTGAAGATCTGCGGGTCGAGCAGTACTTC,CSVEDLRVEQYF
TRBD1,TRBV7-9,few,TRBJ2-3,TGTGCCAGCTCGGGACAGGACCCGGGAGATACGCAGTATTTT,CASSGQDPGDTQYF
TRBD1,TRBV7-9,.,TRBJ1-5,TGTGCCAGCAGCAGGGACAGTAATCCCCAGCATTTT,CASSRDSNPQHF
.,TRBV24-1,few,TRBJ2-7,TGTGCCACCAGTGATATCCGGGGCGAGCAGTACTTC,CATSDIRGEQYF
.,TRBV29-1,.,TRBJ2-1,TGCAGCGTTGCTGCCCTTGGGGGGAATGAGCAGTTCTTC,CSVAALGGNEQFF
.,TRBV4-2,.,TRBJ2-3,TGTGCCAGCAGCCAAGTGGGTCCCTCGGCGGGACCAGATACGCAGTATTTT,CASSQVGPSAGPDTQYF
.,TRBV20-1,once,TRBJ1-5,TGCAGTGCCTGGGATGCAGAGGGGTTTCAGCCCCAGCATTTT,CSAWDAEGFQPQHF
.,TRBV20-1,.,TRBJ2-1,TGCAGTGCTAGGTACAGCTCCTACAATGAGCAGTTCTTC,CSARYSSYNEQFF
TRBD1,TRBV10-3,few,TRBJ1-6,TGTGCCATCAGTGAGTCGGGACAGAATAATTCACCCCTCCACTTT,CAISESGQNNSPLHF
.,TRBV5-8,.,TRBJ2-7,TGTGCCAGCAGCCCCCGAGCAGATGCAGCCTACGAGCAGTACTTC,CASSPRADAAYEQYF
.,TRBV4-1,.,TRBJ2-2,TGCGCCAGCAGCCCCGTCGCCGGGGGCACCGGGGAGCTGTTTTTT,CASSPVAGGTGELFF
TRBD2,TRBV29-1,.,TRBJ2-3,TGCAGCGTTGATAGTCGAGCGGGGGGCACAGATACGCAGTATTTT,CSVDSRAGGTDTQYF
.,TRBV29-1,few,TRBJ2-2,TGCAGCGTTGGTGATGGGCAGAGAGACACCGGGGAGCTGTTTTTT,CSVGDGQRDTGELFF
TRBD1,TRBV29-1,.,TRBJ2-2,TGCAGCGCCTCCCGTCAGGGGGTCGTTGTAACCGGGGAGCTGTTTTTT,CSASRQGVVVTGELFF
.,TRBV2,.,TRBJ2-7,TGTGCCAGCAGTGAAGGCTCAAGGGGTCCCCACGAGCAGTACTTC,CASSEGSRGPHEQYF
.,TRBV7-2,.,TRBJ2-1,TGTGCCAGCAGCTCTTCAGCGCACAGGGTTCATGAGCAGTTCTTC,CASSSSAHRVHEQFF
.,TRBV7-2,.,TRBJ1-4,TGTGCCAGCAGCTTAATGGGTGGCACTAATGAAAAACTGTTTTTT,CASSLMGGTNEKLFF
.,TRBV28,few,TRBJ2-1,TGTGCCAGCAACATCCCGGATCGACACCACAATGAGCAGTTCTTC,CASNIPDRHHNEQFF
TRBD1,TRBV12-3/TRBV12-4,.,TRBJ2-3,TGTGCCAGCAAACCAGGGGGCGCAGATACGCAGTATTTT,CASKPGGADTQYF
.,TRBV24-1,.,TRBJ2-2,TGTGCCACCAGTGATCACTCGCGGACAACGAACACCGGGGAGCTGTTTTTT,CATSDHSRTTNTGELFF
.,TRBV4-1,.,TRBJ1-2,TGCGCCAGCAGCCAAGAATCTATGATCGATGGCTACACCTTC,CASSQESMIDGYTF
TRBD1,TRBV6-2/TRBV6-3,.,TRBJ1-6,TGTGCCAGCAGTTACTCCGTCGACGGGACAGTTGATAATTCACCCCTCCACTTT,CASSYSVDGTVDNSPLHF
TRBD1,TRBV5-4,.,TRBJ2-7,TGTGCCAGCAGCTTGGAATCAGGGGGCTCCTACGAGCAGTACTTC,CASSLESGGSYEQYF
.,TRBV3-1,few,TRBJ2-6,TGTGCCAGCAGCCAGCCGACAGTCTCTGGGGCCAACGTCCTGACTTTC,CASSQPTVSGANVLTF
.,TRBV7-9,few,TRBJ1-1,TGTGCCAGCACCTCCGGACACTACCGGGGCAGGGAGATCAACACTGAAGCTTTCTTT,CASTSGHYRGREINTEAFF
TRBD1,TRBV25-1,few,TRBJ2-1,TGTGCCAGCAGGGCAGGGGGCCCGTTCTTCAATGAGCAGTTCTTC,CASRAGGPFFNEQFF
.,TRBV4-1,few,TRBJ1-5,TGCGCCAGCAGCCACCCGCCGGCAGGGAACCAGCCCCAGCATTTT,CASSHPPAGNQPQHF
.,TRBV6-1,.,TRBJ1-5,TGTGCCAGCAGTGCTCAGGAGAATCAGCCCCAGCATTTT,CASSAQENQPQHF
.,TRBV12-3/TRBV12-4,.,TRBJ2-3,TGTGCCAGCAGTTCCAAACTAGTGGCCAACCATGGAGATACGCAGTATTTT,CASSSKLVANHGDTQYF
.,TRBV9,.,TRBJ2-1,TGTGCCAGCAGCGTAGGCGGTGGGAGGCCTCCCAGGGGGAATGAGCAGTTCTTC,CASSVGGGRPPRGNEQFF
.,TRBV5-1,.,TRBJ2-2,TGCGCCAGCAGCTCTTTTGCTCAGAACACCGGGGAGCTGTTTTTT,CASSSFAQNTGELFF
.,TRBV6-2/TRBV6-3,.,TRBJ1-2,TGTGCCAGCAGTTACTCGAGAGGGGTCTATTTGGATGGCTACACCTTC,CASSYSRGVYLDGYTF
TRBD2,TRBV4-1,.,TRBJ2-7,TGCGCCAGCAGCCAAATACTAGCGGGAACCTACGAGCAGTACTTC,CASSQILAGTYEQYF
.,TRBV4-1,few,TRBJ2-7,TGCGCCAGCAGCCAAGGGAAAAGGGCCTACGAGCAGTACTTC,CASSQGKRAYEQYF
.,TRBV4-1,.,TRBJ2-1,TGCGCCAGCAGCCAATTAGCCCCGGAGGGTGAGCTTTTCAATGAGCAGTTCTTC,CASSQLAPEGELFNEQFF
.,TRBV12-3/TRBV12-4,.,TRBJ2-3,TGTGCCAGCAGTGCGGAGATGGGGACAGATACGCAGTATTTT,CASSAEMGTDTQYF
.,TRBV5-6,.,TRBJ2-7,TGTGCCAGCAGCCCTAAACAGGGAAACTACGAGCAGTACTTC,CASSPKQGNYEQYF